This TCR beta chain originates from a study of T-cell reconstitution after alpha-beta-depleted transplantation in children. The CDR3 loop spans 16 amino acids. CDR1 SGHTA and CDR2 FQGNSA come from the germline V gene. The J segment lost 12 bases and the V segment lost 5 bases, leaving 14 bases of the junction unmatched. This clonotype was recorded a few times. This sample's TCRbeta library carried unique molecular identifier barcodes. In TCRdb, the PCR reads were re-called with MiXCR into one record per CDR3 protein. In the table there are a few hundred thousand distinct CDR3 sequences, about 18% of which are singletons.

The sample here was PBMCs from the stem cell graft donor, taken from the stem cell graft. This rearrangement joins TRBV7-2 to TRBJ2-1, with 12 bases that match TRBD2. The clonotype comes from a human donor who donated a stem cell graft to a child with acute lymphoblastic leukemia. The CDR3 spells CASSLWTSGTGGGQFF. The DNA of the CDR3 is TGTGCCAGCAGCCTATGGACTAGCGGGACGGGGGGAGGGCAGTTCTTC.